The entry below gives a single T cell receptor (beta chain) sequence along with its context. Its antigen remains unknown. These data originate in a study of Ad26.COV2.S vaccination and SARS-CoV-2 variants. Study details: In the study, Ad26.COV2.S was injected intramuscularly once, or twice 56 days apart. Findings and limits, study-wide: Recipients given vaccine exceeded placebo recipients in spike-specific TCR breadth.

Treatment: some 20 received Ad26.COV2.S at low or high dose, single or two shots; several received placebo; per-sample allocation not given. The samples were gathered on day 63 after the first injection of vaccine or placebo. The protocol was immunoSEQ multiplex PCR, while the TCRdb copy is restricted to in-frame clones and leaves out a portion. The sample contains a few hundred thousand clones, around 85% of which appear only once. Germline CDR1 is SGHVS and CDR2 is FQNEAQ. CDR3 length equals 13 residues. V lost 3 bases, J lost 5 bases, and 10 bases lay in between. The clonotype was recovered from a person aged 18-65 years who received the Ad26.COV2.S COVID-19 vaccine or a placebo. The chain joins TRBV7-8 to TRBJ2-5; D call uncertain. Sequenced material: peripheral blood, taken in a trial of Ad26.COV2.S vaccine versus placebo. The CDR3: CASSLGLDETQYF. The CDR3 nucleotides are TGTGCCAGCAGCTTGGGCCTAGATGAGACCCAGTACTTC. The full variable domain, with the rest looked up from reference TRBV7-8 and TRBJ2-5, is GAGVSQSPRYKVAKRGQDVALRCDPISGHVSLFWYQQALGQGPEFLTYFQNEAQLDKSGLPSDRFFAERPEGSVSTLKIQRTQQEDSAVYLCASSLGLDETQYFGPGTRLLVL.